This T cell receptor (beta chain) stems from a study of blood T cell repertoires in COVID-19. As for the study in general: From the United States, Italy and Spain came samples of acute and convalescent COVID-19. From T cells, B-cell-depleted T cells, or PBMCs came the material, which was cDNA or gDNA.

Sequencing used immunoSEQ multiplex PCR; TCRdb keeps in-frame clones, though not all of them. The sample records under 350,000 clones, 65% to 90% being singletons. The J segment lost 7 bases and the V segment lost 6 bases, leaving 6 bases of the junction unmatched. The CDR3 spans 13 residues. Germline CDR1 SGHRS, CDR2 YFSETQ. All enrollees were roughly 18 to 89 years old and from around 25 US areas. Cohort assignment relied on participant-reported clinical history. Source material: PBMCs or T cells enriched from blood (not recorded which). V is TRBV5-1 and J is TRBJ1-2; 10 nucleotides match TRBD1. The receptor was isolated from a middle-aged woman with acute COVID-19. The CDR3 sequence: CASTQTGGSGYTF. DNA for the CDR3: TGCGCCAGCACCCAGACAGGGGGCTCTGGCTACACCTTC. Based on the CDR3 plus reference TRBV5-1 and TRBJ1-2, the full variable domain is KAGVTQTPRYLIKTRGQQVTLSCSPISGHRSVSWYQQTPGQGLQFLFEYFSETQRNKGNFPGRFSGRQFSNSRSEMNVSTLELGDSALYLCASTQTGGSGYTFGSGTRLTVV.